This T cell receptor (beta chain) was sequenced in a study of blood T cell repertoires in COVID-19. At the level of the study: Sources were T cells, B-cell-depleted T cells, or PBMCs; the material itself was cDNA or gDNA.

Sequencing used immunoSEQ multiplex PCR; TCRdb keeps in-frame clones, though not all of them. The profile shows 200,000 to 300,000 clones, 70% to 90% of them singletons. The participants were between roughly 18 and 90 years old and came from some 23 US areas. Trimming removed 5 bases at V and 1 base at J, with 14 bases between. The CDR3 contains 15 residues. In germline, CDR1 is LNHDA, CDR2 SQIVND (reference sequence). The sequence was obtained from a woman between 50 and 59 years old with acute COVID-19. The chain joins TRBV19 to TRBJ1-1, with D possibly TRBD1 on 6 matching bases. Input material: PBMCs or T cells enriched from blood (not recorded which). For the CDR3, the DNA is TGTGCCAGTAGTCTCCGACAGGCAGGGAACACTGAAGCTTTCTTT. The encoded protein is CASSLRQAGNTEAFF.